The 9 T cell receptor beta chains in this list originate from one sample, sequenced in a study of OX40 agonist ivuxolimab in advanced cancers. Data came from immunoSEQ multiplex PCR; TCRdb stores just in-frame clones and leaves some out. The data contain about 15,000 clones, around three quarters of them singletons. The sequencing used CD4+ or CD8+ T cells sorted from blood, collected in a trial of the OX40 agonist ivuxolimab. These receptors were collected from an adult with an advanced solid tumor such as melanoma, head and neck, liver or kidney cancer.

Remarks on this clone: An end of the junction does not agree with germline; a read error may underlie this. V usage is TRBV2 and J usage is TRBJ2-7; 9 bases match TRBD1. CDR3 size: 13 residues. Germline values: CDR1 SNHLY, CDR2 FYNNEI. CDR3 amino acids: CASREGTGTEQYF. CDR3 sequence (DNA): TGTGCCAGCAGGGAAGGGACAGGGACCGAGCAGTACTTC.

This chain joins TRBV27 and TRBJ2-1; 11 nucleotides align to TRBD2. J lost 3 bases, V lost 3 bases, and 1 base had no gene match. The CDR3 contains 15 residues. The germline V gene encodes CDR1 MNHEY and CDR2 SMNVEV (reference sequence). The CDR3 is CASSFSGRGYNEQFF. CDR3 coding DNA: TGTGCCAGCAGTTTTAGCGGGAGGGGCTACAATGAGCAGTTCTTC.

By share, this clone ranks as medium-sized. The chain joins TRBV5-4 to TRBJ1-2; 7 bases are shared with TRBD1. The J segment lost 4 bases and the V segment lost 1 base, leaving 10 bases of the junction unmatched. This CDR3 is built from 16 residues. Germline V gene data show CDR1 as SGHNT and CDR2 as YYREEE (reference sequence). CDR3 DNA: TGTGCCAGCAGCTTGAAACCAGGGGGTTTTGGCTATGGCTACACCTTC. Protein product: CASSLKPGGFGYGYTF.

In nucleotides, the CDR3 is TGTGCCAGTAGTATAGGTCTAGGGAGGTACGAGCAGTACTTC. It specifies CASSIGLGRYEQYF. This chain connects TRBV19 to TRBJ2-5; tentative D call: TRBD2 (6 bases). Judging by the DNA end, TRBJ2-7 fits better; the J call may be wrong. This CDR3 comprises 14 residues. The germline gives CDR1 LNHDA, CDR2 SQIVND (reference sequence).

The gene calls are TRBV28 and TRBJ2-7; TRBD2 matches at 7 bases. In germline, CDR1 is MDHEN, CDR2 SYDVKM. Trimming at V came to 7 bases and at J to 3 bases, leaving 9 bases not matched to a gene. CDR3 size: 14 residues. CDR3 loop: CASTPAGIVYEQYF. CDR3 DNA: TGTGCCAGCACTCCAGCGGGGATCGTCTACGAGCAGTACTTC.

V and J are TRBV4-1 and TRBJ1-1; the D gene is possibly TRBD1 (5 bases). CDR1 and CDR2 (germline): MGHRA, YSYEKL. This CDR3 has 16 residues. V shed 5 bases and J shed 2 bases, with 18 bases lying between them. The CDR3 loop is CASSAIPGGRNTEAFF. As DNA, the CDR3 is TGCGCCAGCAGCGCTATCCCGGGGGGTAGAAACACTGAAGCTTTCTTT.

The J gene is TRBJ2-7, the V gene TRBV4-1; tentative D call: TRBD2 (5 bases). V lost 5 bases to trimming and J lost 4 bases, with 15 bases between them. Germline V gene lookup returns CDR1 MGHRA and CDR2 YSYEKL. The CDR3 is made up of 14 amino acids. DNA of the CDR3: TGCGCCAGCAGCAGGAGGAGCGCGTCATACGAGCAGTACTTC. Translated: CASSRRSASYEQYF.

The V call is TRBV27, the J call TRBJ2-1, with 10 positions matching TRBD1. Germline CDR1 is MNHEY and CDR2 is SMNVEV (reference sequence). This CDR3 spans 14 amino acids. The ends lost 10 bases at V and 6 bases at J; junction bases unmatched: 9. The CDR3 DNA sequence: TGTGCCACTTCGTGGGACAGGGGACCCAATGAGCAGTTCTTC. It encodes CATSWDRGPNEQFF.

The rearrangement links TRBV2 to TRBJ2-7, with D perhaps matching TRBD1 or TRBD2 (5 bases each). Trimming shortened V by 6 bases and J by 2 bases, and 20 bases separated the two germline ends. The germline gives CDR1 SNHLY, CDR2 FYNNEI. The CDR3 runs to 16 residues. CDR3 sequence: CASSLMGQRDPYEQYF. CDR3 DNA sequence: TGTGCCAGCAGCCTCATGGGGCAGAGGGATCCCTACGAGCAGTACTTC.